This T cell receptor (beta chain) is from a study of blood T cell repertoires in COVID-19. Study details: Collection of acute and convalescent COVID-19 samples took place in the United States, Italy and Spain. Sources were T cells, B-cell-depleted T cells, or PBMCs; the material itself was cDNA or gDNA.

Original data processing: Nucleated cell number was recorded as an estimate derived from reference gene primer amplification. TCRdb's copy holds only in-frame clones and misses some; the assay was immunoSEQ multiplex PCR. V and J calls and clone size are copied from that table; D and trimming were computed from the DNA. The sample yields 200,000 or so clones, 85% to 90% seen once. This CDR3 is 17 amino acids long. V dropped 5 bases and J dropped 8; count of bases not matched to a gene: 15. CDR1 is MNHNY, CDR2 SVGAGI, per germline (reference sequence). This chain links TRBV6-6 with TRBJ2-2, with 9 bases lining up with TRBD1. Sequencing was done on a sample of peripheral blood. The receptor was derived from a woman in her 70s with acute or convalescent COVID-19. CDR3 coding DNA: TGTGCCAGCAGTCATTTACCGGGACAGGGCGTGGCAGGGGAGCTGTTTTTT. Amino acids: CASSHLPGQGVAGELFF.